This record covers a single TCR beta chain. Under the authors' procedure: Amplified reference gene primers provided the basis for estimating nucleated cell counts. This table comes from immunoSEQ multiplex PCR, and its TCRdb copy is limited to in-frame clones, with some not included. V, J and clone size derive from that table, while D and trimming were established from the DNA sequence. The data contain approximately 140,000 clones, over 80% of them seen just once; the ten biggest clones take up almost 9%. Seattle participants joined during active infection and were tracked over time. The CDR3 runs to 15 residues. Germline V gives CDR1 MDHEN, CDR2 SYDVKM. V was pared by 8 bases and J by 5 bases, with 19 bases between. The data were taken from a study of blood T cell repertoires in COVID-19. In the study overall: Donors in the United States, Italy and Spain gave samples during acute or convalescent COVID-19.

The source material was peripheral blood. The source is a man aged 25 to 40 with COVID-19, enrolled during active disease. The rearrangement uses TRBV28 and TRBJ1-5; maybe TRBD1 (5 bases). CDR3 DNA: TGTGCCAGCCAAGATCATGCAGGGCTTTATCAGCCCCAGCATTTT. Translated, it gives CASQDHAGLYQPQHF.